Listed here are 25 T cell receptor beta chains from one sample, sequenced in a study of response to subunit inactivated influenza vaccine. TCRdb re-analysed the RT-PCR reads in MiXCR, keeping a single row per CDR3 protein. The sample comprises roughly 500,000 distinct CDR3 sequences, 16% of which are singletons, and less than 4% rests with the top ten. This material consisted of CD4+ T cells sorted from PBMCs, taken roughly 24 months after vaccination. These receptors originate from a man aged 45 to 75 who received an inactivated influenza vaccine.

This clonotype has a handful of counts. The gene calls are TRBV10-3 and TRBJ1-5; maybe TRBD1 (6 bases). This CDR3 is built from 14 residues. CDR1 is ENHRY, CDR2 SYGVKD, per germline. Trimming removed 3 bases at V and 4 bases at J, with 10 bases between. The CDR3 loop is CAISDGTGNQPQHF. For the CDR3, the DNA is TGTGCCATCAGTGATGGAACAGGGAATCAGCCCCAGCATTTT.

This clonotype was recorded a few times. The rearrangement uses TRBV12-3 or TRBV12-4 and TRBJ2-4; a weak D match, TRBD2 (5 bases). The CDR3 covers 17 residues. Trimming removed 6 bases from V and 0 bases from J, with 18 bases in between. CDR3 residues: CASSPGNDFQAKNIQYF. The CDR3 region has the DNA TGTGCCAGCAGCCCCGGGAATGACTTCCAAGCCAAAAACATTCAGTACTTC.

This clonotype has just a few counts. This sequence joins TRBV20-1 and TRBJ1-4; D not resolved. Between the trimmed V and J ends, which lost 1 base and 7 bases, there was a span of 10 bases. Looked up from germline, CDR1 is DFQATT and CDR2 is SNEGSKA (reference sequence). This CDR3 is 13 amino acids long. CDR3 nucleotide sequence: TGCAGTGCTAGAGCTGGGCCGGGTGAAAAACTGTTTTTT. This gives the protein CSARAGPGEKLFF.

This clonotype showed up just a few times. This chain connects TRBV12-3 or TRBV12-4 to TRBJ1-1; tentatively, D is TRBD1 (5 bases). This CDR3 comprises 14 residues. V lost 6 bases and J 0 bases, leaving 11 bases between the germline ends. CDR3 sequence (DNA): TGTGCCAGCAGGATAGGGGACCTGAACACTGAAGCTTTCTTT. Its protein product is CASRIGDLNTEAFF.

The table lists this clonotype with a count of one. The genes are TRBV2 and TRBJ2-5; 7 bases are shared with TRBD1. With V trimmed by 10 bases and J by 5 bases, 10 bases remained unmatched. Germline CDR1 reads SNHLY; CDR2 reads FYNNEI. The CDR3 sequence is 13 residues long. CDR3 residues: CATTTGRGETQYF. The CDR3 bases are TGTGCCACTACGACAGGGCGTGGGGAGACCCAGTACTTC.

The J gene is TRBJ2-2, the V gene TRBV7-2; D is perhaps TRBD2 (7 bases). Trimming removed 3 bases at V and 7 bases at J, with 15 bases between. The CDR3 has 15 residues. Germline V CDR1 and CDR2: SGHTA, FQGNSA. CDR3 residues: CASSLGGGSIGELFF. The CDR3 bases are TGTGCCAGCAGCTTGGGGGGCGGGAGTATCGGGGAGCTGTTTTTT.

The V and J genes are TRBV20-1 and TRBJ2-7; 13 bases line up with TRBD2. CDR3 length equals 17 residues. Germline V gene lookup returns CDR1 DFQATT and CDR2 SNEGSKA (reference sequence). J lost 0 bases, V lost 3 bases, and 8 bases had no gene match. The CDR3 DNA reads TGCAGTGCTAGGTTGCGGACTAGCGGGAGAAGCTCCTACGAGCAGTACTTC. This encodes CSARLRTSGRSSYEQYF.

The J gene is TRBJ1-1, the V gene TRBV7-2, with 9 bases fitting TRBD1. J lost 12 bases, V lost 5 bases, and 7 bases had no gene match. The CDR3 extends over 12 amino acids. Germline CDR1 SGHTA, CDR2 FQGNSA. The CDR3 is CASSHGTGRTFF. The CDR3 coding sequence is TGTGCCAGCAGCCACGGGACAGGGAGAACTTTCTTT.

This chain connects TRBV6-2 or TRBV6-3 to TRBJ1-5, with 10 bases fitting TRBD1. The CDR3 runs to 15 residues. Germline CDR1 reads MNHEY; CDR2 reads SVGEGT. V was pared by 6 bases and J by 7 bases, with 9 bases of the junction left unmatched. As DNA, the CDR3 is TGTGCCAGCAGGACCGGGACAGGGGACAGACAGCCCCAGCATTTT. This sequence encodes CASRTGTGDRQPQHF.

CDR3 sequence: CSVAEGDREFF. The DNA of the CDR3 is TGCAGCGTTGCCGAGGGGGACAGGGAGTTCTTC. The genes are TRBV29-1 and TRBJ2-1, with TRBD1 matching 9 bases. Losses at the gene ends were 4 bases for V and 14 bases for J; bases not matched to a gene: 6. The CDR3 spans 11 residues. Germline CDR1 and CDR2: SQVTM and ANQGSEA.

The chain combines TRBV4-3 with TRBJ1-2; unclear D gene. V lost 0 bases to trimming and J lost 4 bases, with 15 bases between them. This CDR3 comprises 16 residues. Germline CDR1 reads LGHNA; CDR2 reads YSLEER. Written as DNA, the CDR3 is TGCGCCAGCAGCCAAGATCGCGGGAAGCGGGGCTATGGCTACACCTTC. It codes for CASSQDRGKRGYGYTF.

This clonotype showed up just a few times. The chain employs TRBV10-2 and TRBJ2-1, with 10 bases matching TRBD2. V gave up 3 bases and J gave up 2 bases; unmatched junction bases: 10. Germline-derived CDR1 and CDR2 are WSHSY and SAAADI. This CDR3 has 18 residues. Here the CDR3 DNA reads TGCGCCAGCAGTGATCGGCTAGCGGGAGTCGGGCCCTACAATGAGCAGTTCTTC. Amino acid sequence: CASSDRLAGVGPYNEQFF.

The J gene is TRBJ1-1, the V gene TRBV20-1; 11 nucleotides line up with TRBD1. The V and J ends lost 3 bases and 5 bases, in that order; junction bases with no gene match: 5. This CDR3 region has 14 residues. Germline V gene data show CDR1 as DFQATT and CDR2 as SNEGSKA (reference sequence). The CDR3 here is CSASGQGARTEAFF. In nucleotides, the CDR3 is TGCAGTGCTAGCGGACAGGGGGCGAGGACTGAAGCTTTCTTT.

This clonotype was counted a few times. The CDR3 region is CASSSRDPTAKNIQYF. CDR3 DNA sequence: TGTGCCAGCAGCTCTAGGGACCCCACGGCCAAAAACATTCAGTACTTC. The V call is TRBV7-8, the J call TRBJ2-4; the D gene could be TRBD1 or TRBD2 (5 bases each). With 4 bases removed from V and 1 base from J, the gap between germline ends came to 14 bases. The length of the CDR3 is 16 residues. Germline values: CDR1 SGHVS, CDR2 FQNEAQ.

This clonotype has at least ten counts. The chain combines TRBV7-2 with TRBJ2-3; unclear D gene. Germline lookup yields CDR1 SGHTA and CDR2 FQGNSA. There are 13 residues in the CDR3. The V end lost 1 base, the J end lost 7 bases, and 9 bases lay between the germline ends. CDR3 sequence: CASSLEISNTQYF. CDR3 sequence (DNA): TGTGCCAGCAGCTTAGAGATCTCGAATACGCAGTATTTT. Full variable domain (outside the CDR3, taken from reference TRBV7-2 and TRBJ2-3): GAGVSQSPSNKVTEKGKDVELRCDPISGHTALYWYRQSLGQGLEFLIYFQGNSAPDKSGLPSDRFSAERTGGSVSTLTIQRTQQEDSAVYLCASSLEISNTQYFGPGTRLTVL.

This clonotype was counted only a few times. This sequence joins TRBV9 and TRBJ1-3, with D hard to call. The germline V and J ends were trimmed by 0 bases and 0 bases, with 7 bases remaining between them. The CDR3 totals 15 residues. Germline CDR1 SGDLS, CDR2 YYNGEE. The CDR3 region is CASSVGPDSGNTIYF. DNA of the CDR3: TGTGCCAGCAGCGTAGGCCCAGACTCTGGAAACACCATATATTTT.

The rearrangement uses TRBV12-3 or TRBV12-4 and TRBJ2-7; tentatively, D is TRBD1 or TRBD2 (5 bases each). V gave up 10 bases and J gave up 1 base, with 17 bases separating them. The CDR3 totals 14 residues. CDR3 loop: CATRRDGYSYEQYF. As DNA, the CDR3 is TGTGCCACTCGCCGGGACGGATATTCCTACGAGCAGTACTTC.

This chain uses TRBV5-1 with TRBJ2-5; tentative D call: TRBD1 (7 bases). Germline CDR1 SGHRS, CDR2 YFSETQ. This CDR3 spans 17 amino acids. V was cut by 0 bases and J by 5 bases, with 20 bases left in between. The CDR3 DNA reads TGCGCCAGCAGCTTGGTTCCAGGGGGGTCTTCGTTGGAGACCCAGTACTTC. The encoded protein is CASSLVPGGSSLETQYF.

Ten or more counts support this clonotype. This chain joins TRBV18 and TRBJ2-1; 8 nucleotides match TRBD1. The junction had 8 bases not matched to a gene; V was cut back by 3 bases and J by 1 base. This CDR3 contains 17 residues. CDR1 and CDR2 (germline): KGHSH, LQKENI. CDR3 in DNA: TGTGCCAGCTCACCCAACCGACAGGGGTCGTCCTACAATGAGCAGTTCTTC. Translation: CASSPNRQGSSYNEQFF.

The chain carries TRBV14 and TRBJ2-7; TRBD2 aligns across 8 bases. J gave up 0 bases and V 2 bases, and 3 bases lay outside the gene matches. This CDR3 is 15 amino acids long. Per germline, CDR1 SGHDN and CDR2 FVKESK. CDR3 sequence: CASSQPGLGSYEQYF. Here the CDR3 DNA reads TGTGCCAGCAGCCAACCGGGACTAGGCTCCTACGAGCAGTACTTC.

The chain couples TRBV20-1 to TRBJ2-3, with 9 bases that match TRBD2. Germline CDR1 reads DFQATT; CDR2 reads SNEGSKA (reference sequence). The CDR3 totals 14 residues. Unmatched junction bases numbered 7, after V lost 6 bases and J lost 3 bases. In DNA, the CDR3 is TGCAGTGCCCCCGGGACTAGCCGAACAGATACGCAGTATTTT. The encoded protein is CSAPGTSRTDTQYF.

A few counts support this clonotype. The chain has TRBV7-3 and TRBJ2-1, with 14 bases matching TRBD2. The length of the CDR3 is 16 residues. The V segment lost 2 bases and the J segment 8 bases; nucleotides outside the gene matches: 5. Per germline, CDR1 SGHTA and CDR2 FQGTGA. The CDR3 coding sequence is TGTGCCAGCAGCTTAGGGGGGACTAGCGGGAGCTATGAGCAGTTCTTC. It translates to CASSLGGTSGSYEQFF.

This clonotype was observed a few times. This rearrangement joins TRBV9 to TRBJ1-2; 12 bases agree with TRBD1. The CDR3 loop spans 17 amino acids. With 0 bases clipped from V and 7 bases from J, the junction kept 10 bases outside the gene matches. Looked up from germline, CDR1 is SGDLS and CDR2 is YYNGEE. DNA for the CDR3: TGTGCCAGCAGCGTAGAACCCGGGGGACAGGGGGCGTCTGGCTACACCTTC. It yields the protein CASSVEPGGQGASGYTF.

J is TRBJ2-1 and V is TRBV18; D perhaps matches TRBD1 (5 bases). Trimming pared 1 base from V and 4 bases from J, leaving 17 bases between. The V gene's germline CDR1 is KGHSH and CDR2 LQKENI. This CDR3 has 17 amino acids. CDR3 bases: TGTGCCAGCTCACCACGAGACAGTCTCACACCTTACAATGAGCAGTTCTTC. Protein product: CASSPRDSLTPYNEQFF.

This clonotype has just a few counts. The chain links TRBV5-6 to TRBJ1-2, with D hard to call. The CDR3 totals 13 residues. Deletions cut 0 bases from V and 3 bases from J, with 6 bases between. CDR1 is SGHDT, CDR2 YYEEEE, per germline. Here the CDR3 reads CASSLVRDYGYTF. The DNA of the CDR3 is TGTGCCAGCAGCTTGGTAAGGGACTATGGCTACACCTTC.